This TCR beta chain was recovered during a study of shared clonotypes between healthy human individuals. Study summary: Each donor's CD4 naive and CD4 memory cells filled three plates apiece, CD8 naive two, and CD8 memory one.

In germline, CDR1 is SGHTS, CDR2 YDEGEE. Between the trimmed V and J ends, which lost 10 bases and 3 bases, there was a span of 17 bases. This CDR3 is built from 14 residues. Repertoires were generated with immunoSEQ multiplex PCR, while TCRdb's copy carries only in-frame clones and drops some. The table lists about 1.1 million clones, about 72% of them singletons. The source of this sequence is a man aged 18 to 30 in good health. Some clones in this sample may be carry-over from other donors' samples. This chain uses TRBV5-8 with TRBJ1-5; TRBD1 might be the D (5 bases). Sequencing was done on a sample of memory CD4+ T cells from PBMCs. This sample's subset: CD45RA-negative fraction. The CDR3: CASTMSGANQPQHF. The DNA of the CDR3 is TGTGCCTCCACGATGAGCGGGGCCAATCAGCCCCAGCATTTT.